A selection of T cell receptor beta chains follows, all from one sample in a study of blood T cell repertoires in COVID-19. This table comes from immunoSEQ multiplex PCR, and its TCRdb copy is limited to in-frame clones, with some not included. The sample has about 380,000 clones, 70% to 90% seen once; the top ten hold around 1.2%. Sequences were obtained from peripheral blood. These receptors came from a man between 35 and 55 years old with acute or convalescent COVID-19. Both conserved end residues are part of each CDR3. Each record gives: clone size, V gene, D gene, J gene, CDR3 DNA, CDR3 protein. D genes are given only for firm matches. The size of a clone is reported for some rows only, either as once, few or many, or as a class for expanded clones.

clone size: NA
V gene: TRBV24-1
D gene: NA
J gene: TRBJ1-1
CDR3 DNA: TGTGCCCCCGAGGCTATCATGAACACTGAAGCTTTCTTT
CDR3 protein: CAPEAIMNTEAFF

clone size: few
V gene: TRBV18
D gene: NA
J gene: TRBJ1-2
CDR3 DNA: TGTGCCAGCTCACCGGGTGGGGAGAGATACACCTTC
CDR3 protein: CASSPGGERYTF

clone size: NA
V gene: TRBV6-6
D gene: NA
J gene: TRBJ2-7
CDR3 DNA: TGTGCCAGCAGTCCAGCGTCCTACGAGCAGTACTTC
CDR3 protein: CASSPASYEQYF

clone size: once
V gene: TRBV9
D gene: TRBD1
J gene: TRBJ1-1
CDR3 DNA: TGTGCCAGCAGCGTAGGGACAGGAGTAGACACTGAAGCTTTCTTT
CDR3 protein: CASSVGTGVDTEAFF

clone size: NA
V gene: TRBV6-1
D gene: NA
J gene: TRBJ1-1
CDR3 DNA: TGTGCCAGCAGTAAAGCCGGGACACCGGTCGGAGCTTTCTTT
CDR3 protein: CASSKAGTPVGAFF

clone size: few
V gene: TRBV6-1
D gene: NA
J gene: TRBJ1-4
CDR3 DNA: TGTGCCAGCAGTGAAGGTAGGGGAGGCGGAAAACTGTTTTTT
CDR3 protein: CASSEGRGGGKLFF

clone size: NA
V gene: TRBV24-1
D gene: NA
J gene: TRBJ2-1
CDR3 DNA: TGTGCCACCAGTGACCCGGGACTGGTAAACAATGAGCAGTTCTTC
CDR3 protein: CATSDPGLVNNEQFF

clone size: NA
V gene: TRBV10-3
D gene: TRBD1
J gene: TRBJ1-5
CDR3 DNA: TGTGCCATCAGGGATACGGACAGGGGTGGGAATCAGCCCCAGCATTTT
CDR3 protein: CAIRDTDRGGNQPQHF

clone size: NA
V gene: TRBV28
D gene: TRBD1
J gene: TRBJ1-1
CDR3 DNA: TGTGCCAGCAGCCCTCAAGACAGGGATGGCACTGAAGCTTTCTTT
CDR3 protein: CASSPQDRDGTEAFF

clone size: NA
V gene: TRBV5-6
D gene: TRBD2
J gene: TRBJ2-3
CDR3 DNA: TGTGCCAGCAGCTTGCCCGGACTAGCGGGGGGAGGAAATACGCAGTATTTT
CDR3 protein: CASSLPGLAGGGNTQYF

clone size: NA
V gene: TRBV19
D gene: TRBD1
J gene: TRBJ2-1
CDR3 DNA: TGTGCCAGTAGTATAGATGGGACAGGGGTGGGCAATGAGCAGTTCTTC
CDR3 protein: CASSIDGTGVGNEQFF

clone size: NA
V gene: TRBV10-3
D gene: TRBD1
J gene: TRBJ1-2
CDR3 DNA: TGTGCCATCACTGAGGGACAGAACGGTAACTATGGCTACACCTTC
CDR3 protein: CAITEGQNGNYGYTF

clone size: NA
V gene: TRBV18
D gene: TRBD1
J gene: TRBJ1-5
CDR3 DNA: TGTGCCAGCTCATTACAGGGGGCGAACAATCAGCCCCAGCATTTT
CDR3 protein: CASSLQGANNQPQHF

clone size: NA
V gene: TRBV6-1
D gene: NA
J gene: TRBJ1-2
CDR3 DNA: TGTGCCAGCAGTGACCCGACAGGTGTCTATGGCTACACCTTC
CDR3 protein: CASSDPTGVYGYTF